This is a list of T cell receptor beta chains from one sample in a study of memory CD4+ T cells and cytomegalovirus serostatus. Libraries were prepared by immunoSEQ multiplex PCR; TCRdb keeps only in-frame clonotypes and omits some of them. The sample records around 84,000 clones, 75% to 90% being singletons. Sequencing used memory CD4+ T cells from blood. Source of these receptors: an adult in good health and CMV-seronegative. Both conserved end residues are part of each CDR3. A D gene is named only where the DNA matches it firmly. Part of the rows lack a size; the others show once, few, many or a class for expanded clones.

abundance,j_gene,d_gene,v_gene,CDR3aa,CDR3nt
few,TRBJ1-5,NA,TRBV30,CAWSKDAASNQPQHF,TGTGCCTGGAGTAAAGATGCGGCGAGCAATCAGCCCCAGCATTTT
NA,TRBJ1-1,NA,TRBV5-1,CASRVTQGSREAFF,TGCGCCAGCCGCGTAACCCAGGGAAGCAGGGAGGCTTTCTTT
NA,TRBJ2-5,NA,TRBV5-4,CASSLARDQETQYF,TGTGCCAGCAGCTTGGCCCGCGACCAAGAGACCCAGTACTTC
few,TRBJ1-6,NA,TRBV30,CAWTWGRASPLHF,TGTGCCTGGACGTGGGGGCGAGCTTCACCCCTCCACTTT
NA,TRBJ2-1,TRBD2,TRBV5-4,CASSPPVSGGYNEQFF,TGTGCCAGCAGCCCCCCGGTTAGCGGGGGATACAATGAGCAGTTCTTC
NA,TRBJ1-4,NA,TRBV5-1,CASRQGATNEKLFF,TGCGCCAGCAGACAGGGCGCAACTAATGAAAAACTGTTTTTT
NA,TRBJ1-1,NA,TRBV6-5,CAPSPGWGTEAFF,TGTGCCCCTTCCCCGGGGTGGGGCACTGAAGCTTTCTTT
once,TRBJ2-3,NA,TRBV5-8,CASSQGYTDTQYF,TGTGCCAGCAGCCAAGGGTACACAGATACGCAGTATTTT
NA,TRBJ1-6,TRBD1,TRBV18,CASSPLQGAHETLHF,TGTGCCAGCTCACCACTACAGGGGGCCCATGAGACCCTCCACTTT
NA,TRBJ1-2,NA,TRBV19,CASSIAMGGGYGYTF,TGTGCCAGTAGTATAGCCATGGGGGGAGGCTATGGCTACACCTTC
NA,TRBJ1-6,TRBD1,TRBV7-9,CASSTIPGGTNNSPLHF,TGTGCCAGCAGCACCATACCAGGGGGCACAAATAATTCACCCCTCCACTTT
NA,TRBJ1-5,NA,TRBV30,CAWAGSMGQPQHF,TGTGCCTGGGCAGGGAGTATGGGTCAGCCCCAGCATTTT
NA,TRBJ1-2,NA,TRBV30,CAWSPGIQLYGYTF,TGTGCCTGGAGTCCAGGGATACAACTCTATGGCTACACCTTC
NA,TRBJ1-1,NA,TRBV7-9,CASSSRSGVWTTEAFF,TGTGCCAGCAGCTCGAGATCGGGAGTCTGGACCACTGAAGCTTTCTTT
NA,TRBJ1-3,NA,TRBV7-8,CASSLASRNTIYF,TGTGCCAGCAGCTTAGCCTCCCGAAACACCATATATTTT
NA,TRBJ1-2,TRBD1,TRBV18,CASSPGTGGRSGYTF,TGTGCCAGCTCACCAGGGACAGGGGGCAGGAGTGGCTACACCTTC
NA,TRBJ2-7,NA,TRBV6-5,CASSKALSGSYEQYF,TGTGCCAGCAGCAAGGCCCTTAGCGGTTCCTACGAGCAGTACTTC
NA,TRBJ1-2,NA,TRBV28,CANRRDTSNYGYTF,TGTGCCAATCGCCGGGACACCTCTAACTATGGCTACACCTTC
NA,TRBJ2-7,NA,TRBV6-1,CASSEQRSYEQYF,TGTGCCAGCAGTGAACAGAGGTCCTACGAGCAGTACTTC
once,TRBJ1-3,TRBD1,TRBV28,CASSFQGAGNTIYF,TGTGCCAGCAGTTTCCAGGGGGCTGGAAACACCATATATTTT
few,TRBJ1-6,NA,TRBV9,CASSPVLWDSPLHF,TGTGCCAGCAGCCCAGTCCTGTGGGATTCACCCCTCCACTTT
NA,TRBJ1-6,NA,TRBV7-2,CASSLDGFGTANSPLHF,TGTGCCAGCAGCTTAGATGGCTTTGGGACTGCTAATTCACCCCTCCACTTT
NA,TRBJ1-4,NA,TRBV4-1,CASSQEPGRNEKLFF,TGCGCCAGCAGCCAAGAACCAGGGCGGAACGAAAAACTGTTTTTT
NA,TRBJ2-7,TRBD2,TRBV6-5,CASSPTGTTYEQYF,TGTGCCAGCAGCCCGACCGGGACTACCTACGAGCAGTACTTC
NA,TRBJ2-3,TRBD2,TRBV7-3,CASSGISSGGSTDTQYF,TGTGCCAGCAGCGGAATCTCTAGCGGGGGGAGCACAGATACGCAGTATTTT
once,TRBJ1-2,NA,TRBV20-1,CSARGVYGYTF,TGCAGTGCTCGCGGCGTCTATGGCTACACCTTC
NA,TRBJ2-1,TRBD1,TRBV28,CASSSDVGQGRNNEQFF,TGTGCCAGCAGTTCTGACGTGGGACAGGGTCGTAACAATGAGCAGTTCTTC
NA,TRBJ1-1,NA,TRBV9,CASTRAEGTEAFF,TGTGCCAGCACGCGGGCGGAGGGGACTGAAGCTTTCTTT